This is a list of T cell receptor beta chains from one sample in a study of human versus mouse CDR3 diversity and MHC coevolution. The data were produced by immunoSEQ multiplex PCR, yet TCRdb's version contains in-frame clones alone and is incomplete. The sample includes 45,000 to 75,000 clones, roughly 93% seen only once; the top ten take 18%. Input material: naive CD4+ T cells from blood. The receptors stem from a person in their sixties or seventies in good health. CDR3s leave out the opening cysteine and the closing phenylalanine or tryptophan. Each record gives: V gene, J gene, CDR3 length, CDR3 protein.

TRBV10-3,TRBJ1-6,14,AISESQGAGNSPLH
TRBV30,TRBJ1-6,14,AWSRAGGILNSPLH
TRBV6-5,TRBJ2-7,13,ASSYSSGSSYEQY
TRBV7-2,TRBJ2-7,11,ASSRTSGYEQY
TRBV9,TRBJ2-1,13,ASSVGTSGYNEQF
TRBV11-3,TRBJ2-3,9,ASSFTDTQY
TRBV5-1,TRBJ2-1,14,ASSRLAGGGYNEQF
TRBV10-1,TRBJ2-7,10,ASGLAGGEQY
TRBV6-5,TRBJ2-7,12,ASRESGGAYEQY
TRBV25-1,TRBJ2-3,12,ASSDRLSTDTQY
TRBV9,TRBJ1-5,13,ASSVGQGFGQPQH
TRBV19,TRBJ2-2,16,ASKGPWREGPPDGELF
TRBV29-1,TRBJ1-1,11,SVVGWGQTEAF
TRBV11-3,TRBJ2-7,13,ATLVPGTVSYEQY
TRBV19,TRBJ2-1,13,ASSELAGPYNEQF
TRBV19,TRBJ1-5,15,ASSNRGRNGSNQPQH
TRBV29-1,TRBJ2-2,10,SVAYCTGELF
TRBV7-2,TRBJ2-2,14,ASSFGDRGVGGELF
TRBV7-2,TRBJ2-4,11,ASSLAGQVYQY
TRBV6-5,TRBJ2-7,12,ASSFRQGSYEQY
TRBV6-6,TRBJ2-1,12,ASSYLATYNEQF
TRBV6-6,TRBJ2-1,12,ASSSTYRGDEQF
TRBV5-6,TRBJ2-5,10,ASVGGGETQY
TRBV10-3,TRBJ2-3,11,AISAGAADTQY
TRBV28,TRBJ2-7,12,ASSFATQIYEQY
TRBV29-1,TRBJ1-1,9,SVQGNTEAF
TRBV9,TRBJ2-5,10,ASKVEGGPLN
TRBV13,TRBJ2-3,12,ASWASARTDTQY
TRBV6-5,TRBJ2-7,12,ASSSGERTYEQY
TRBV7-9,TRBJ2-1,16,ASSFGLAVRRTYNEQF
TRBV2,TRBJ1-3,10,ASINSGNTIY
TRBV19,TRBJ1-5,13,ASRGTALGNQPQH
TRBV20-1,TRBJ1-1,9,SAVPGAGAF
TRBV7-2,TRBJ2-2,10,ASRSDTGELF
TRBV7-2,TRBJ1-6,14,ASSPTGTVNNSPLH
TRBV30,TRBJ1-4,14,ACIPGQGTTNEKLF
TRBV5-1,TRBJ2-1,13,ASSQGLRSYNEQF
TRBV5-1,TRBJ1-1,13,ASSLPEGQNTEAF
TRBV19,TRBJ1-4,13,ASRRDRGTNEKLF
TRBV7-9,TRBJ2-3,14,ASSLSGGKTTDTQY
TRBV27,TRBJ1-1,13,ASSPLGGQDTEAF
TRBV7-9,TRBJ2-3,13,ASSSQGSLVDTQY
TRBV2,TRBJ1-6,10,ASSAYNSPLH
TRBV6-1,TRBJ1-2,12,ASSAYRVGYGYT
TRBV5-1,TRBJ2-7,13,ASSLAGAISYEQY